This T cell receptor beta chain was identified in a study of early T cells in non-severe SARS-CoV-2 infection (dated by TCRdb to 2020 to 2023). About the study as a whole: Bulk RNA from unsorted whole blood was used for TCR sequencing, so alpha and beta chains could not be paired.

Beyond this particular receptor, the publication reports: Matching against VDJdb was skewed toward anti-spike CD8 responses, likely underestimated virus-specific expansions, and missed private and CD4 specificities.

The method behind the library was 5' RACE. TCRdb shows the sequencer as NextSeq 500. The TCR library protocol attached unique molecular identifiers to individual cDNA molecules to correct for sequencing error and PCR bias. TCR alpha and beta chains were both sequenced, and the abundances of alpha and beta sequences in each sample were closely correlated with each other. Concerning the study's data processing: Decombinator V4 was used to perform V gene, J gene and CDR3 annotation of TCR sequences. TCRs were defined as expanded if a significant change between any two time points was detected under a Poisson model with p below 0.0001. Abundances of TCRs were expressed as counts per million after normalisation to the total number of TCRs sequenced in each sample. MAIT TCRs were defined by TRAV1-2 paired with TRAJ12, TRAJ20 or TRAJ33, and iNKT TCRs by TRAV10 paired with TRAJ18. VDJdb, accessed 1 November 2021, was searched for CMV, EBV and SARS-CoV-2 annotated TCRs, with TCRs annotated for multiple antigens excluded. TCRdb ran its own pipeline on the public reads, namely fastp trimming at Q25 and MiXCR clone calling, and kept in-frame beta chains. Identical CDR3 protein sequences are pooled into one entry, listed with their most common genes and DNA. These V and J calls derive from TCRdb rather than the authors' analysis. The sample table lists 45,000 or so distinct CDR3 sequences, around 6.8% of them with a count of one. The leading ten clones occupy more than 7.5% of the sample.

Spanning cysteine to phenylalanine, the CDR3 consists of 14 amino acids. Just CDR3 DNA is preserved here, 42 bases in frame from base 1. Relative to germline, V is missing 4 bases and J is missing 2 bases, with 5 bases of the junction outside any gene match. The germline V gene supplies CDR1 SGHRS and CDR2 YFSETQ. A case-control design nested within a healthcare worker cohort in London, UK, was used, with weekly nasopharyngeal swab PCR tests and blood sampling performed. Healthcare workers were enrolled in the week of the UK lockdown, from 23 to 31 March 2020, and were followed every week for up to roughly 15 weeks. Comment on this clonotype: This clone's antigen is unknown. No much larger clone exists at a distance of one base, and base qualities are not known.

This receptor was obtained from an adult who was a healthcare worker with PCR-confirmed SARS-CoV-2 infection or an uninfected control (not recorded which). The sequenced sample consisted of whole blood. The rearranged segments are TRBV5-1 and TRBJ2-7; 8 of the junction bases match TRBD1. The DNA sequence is TGCGCCAGCAGCATAGACAGGGGAACCTACGAGCAGTACTTC. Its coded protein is CASSIDRGTYEQYF.